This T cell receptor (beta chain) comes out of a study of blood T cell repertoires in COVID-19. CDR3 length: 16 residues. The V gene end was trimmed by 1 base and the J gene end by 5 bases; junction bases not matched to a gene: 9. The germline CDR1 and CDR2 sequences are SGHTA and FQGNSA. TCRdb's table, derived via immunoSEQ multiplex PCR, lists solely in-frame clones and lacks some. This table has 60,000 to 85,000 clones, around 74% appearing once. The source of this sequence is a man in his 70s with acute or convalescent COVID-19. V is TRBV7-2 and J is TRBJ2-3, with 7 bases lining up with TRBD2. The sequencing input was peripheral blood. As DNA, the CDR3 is TGTGCCAGCAGCTTAGTTGGCGGGAGTGAAATAGATACGCAGTATTTT. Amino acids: CASSLVGGSEIDTQYF.